Presented here are 29 T cell receptor beta chains from one specimen sequenced in a study of T cell repertoires in ileal Crohn's disease. TCRdb keeps only in-frame clones here, not all; method: immunoSEQ multiplex PCR. This table holds over 25,000 clones, 80% found once. Material for sequencing was ileal tissue. These receptors were collected from an adult with Crohn's disease.

The chain uses TRBV27 and TRBJ2-3; 11 bases are shared with TRBD2. Germline V lookup: CDR1 MNHEY, CDR2 SMNVEV (reference sequence). This CDR3 spans 15 amino acids. J lost 4 bases, V lost 8 bases, and 8 bases had no gene match. The CDR3 sequence: CASHLLAGAPDTQYF. CDR3 in DNA: TGTGCCAGCCATTTACTAGCGGGAGCCCCAGATACGCAGTATTTT.

This chain uses TRBV10-3 with TRBJ1-6, with no clear D. The germline V and J ends were trimmed by 6 bases and 5 bases, with 5 bases remaining between them. Germline CDR1 is ENHRY and CDR2 is SYGVKD. CDR3 length: 12 amino acids. This CDR3 reads CAIRQDNSPLHF. The DNA of the CDR3 is TGTGCCATCAGGCAGGATAATTCACCCCTCCACTTT.

The chain links TRBV5-1 to TRBJ1-3; D is uncertain. The CDR3 runs 12 residues. The germline V gene has CDR1 SGHRS and CDR2 YFSETQ. V lost 5 bases and J lost 2, with 5 bases in between. CDR3 coding DNA: TGCGCCAGCAGGGGCGCTGGAAACACCATATATTTT. Its translation is CASRGAGNTIYF.

The chain links TRBV7-8 to TRBJ2-3, with D perhaps matching TRBD2 (6 bases). Germline V lookup: CDR1 SGHVS, CDR2 FQNEAQ. This CDR3 has 20 residues. Trimming removed 5 bases at V and 0 bases at J, with 27 bases between. CDR3 bases: TGTGCCAGCAGCGCATTCCTACCGGGACTTCTGAAACCTAGCACAGATACGCAGTATTTT. Translated: CASSAFLPGLLKPSTDTQYF. Full variable domain (outside the CDR3, taken from reference TRBV7-8 and TRBJ2-3): GAGVSQSPRYKVAKRGQDVALRCDPISGHVSLFWYQQALGQGPEFLTYFQNEAQLDKSGLPSDRFFAERPEGSVSTLKIQRTQQEDSAVYLCASSAFLPGLLKPSTDTQYFGPGTRLTVL.

This chain connects TRBV2 to TRBJ2-1, with D possibly TRBD1 on 6 matching bases. V was trimmed by 4 bases and J by 5 bases, leaving 15 bases between them. This CDR3 region has 15 residues. CDR1 SNHLY and CDR2 FYNNEI come from the germline V gene. The CDR3: CASSVGQGSHNEQFF. CDR3 sequence (DNA): TGTGCCAGCAGTGTGGGGCAGGGGTCCCACAATGAGCAGTTCTTC.

Here the CDR3 DNA reads TGTGCCAGTGCGGAGGGGGCTAGCGGGAGGCGCGAGCAGTTCTTC. Translated: CASAEGASGRREQFF. This chain connects TRBV19 to TRBJ2-1; 11 bases align to TRBD2. V shed 8 bases, J shed 10 bases, and the junction held 13 bases outside the gene matches. CDR3 length: 15 amino acids. The germline V gene encodes CDR1 LNHDA and CDR2 SQIVND (reference sequence).

The chain recombines TRBV13 with TRBJ2-2; 8 bases match TRBD2. The CDR3 is 18 amino acids. V lost 3 bases to trimming and J lost 5 bases; unmatched junction nucleotides: 14. Germline-derived CDR1 and CDR2 are PRHDT and FYEKMQ (reference sequence). The CDR3 reads CASSFPSSLAGRTGELFF. CDR3 in DNA: TGTGCCAGCAGCTTCCCCTCATCTTTAGCGGGGCGGACCGGGGAGCTGTTTTTT.

The chain has TRBV7-3 and TRBJ2-2; 11 bases match TRBD2. CDR1 is SGHTA and CDR2 is FQGTGA in the germline V gene. Germline trimming cut 0 bases from V and 0 bases from J; bases unmatched to any gene: 6. The CDR3 has 19 residues. This CDR3 is CASSLTGLAGGANTGELFF. As DNA, the CDR3 is TGTGCCAGCAGCTTAACGGGGCTAGCGGGAGGTGCGAACACCGGGGAGCTGTTTTTT.

The V call is TRBV6-1, the J call TRBJ1-5; 8 bases match TRBD1. Germline CDR1 and CDR2: MNHNS and SASEGT. V lost 1 base and J lost 9; bases outside the gene matches: 8. This CDR3 comprises 15 residues. CDR3: CASSEDETGARPQHF. CDR3 in DNA: TGTGCCAGCAGTGAAGATGAGACAGGGGCACGGCCCCAGCATTTT.

This clone was observed a few times. This rearrangement joins TRBV27 to TRBJ1-6, with 7 bases matching TRBD1. The CDR3 sequence is 13 residues long. V trimming: 2 bases; J trimming: 9 bases; junction bases outside the gene matches: 1. Looked up from germline, CDR1 is MNHEY and CDR2 is SMNVEV (reference sequence). CDR3 in amino acids: CASSLRGPSPLHF. The CDR3 DNA reads TGTGCCAGCAGTTTAAGGGGGCCTTCACCCCTCCACTTT.

The chain links TRBV19 to TRBJ1-6; D not certain. Germline V gene lookup returns CDR1 LNHDA and CDR2 SQIVND (reference sequence). The CDR3 consists of 14 residues. Trimming stripped 3 bases from V and 6 bases from J, with 9 bases between. In DNA form, the CDR3 reads TGTGCCAGTAGTATGGAGGGTGGTAATTCACCCCTCCACTTT. Its translation is CASSMEGGNSPLHF.

The J gene is TRBJ2-1, the V gene TRBV7-2; D gene unclear. Germline-derived CDR1 and CDR2 are SGHTA and FQGNSA. Between the trimmed V and J ends, which lost 10 bases and 12 bases, there was a span of 13 bases. The CDR3 runs to 10 residues. This CDR3 reads CATYFRGQFF. CDR3 DNA: TGTGCCACCTACTTCCGAGGGCAGTTCTTC.

The chain recombines TRBV9 with TRBJ1-3; 7 bases are shared with TRBD1. Trimming at V came to 4 bases and at J to 7 bases, leaving 8 bases not matched to a gene. This CDR3 has 14 residues. Germline values: CDR1 SGDLS, CDR2 YYNGEE. The CDR3 DNA follows: TGTGCCAGCAGCCGAACAGGGGTCGGGAACACCATATATTTT. Protein product: CASSRTGVGNTIYF.

The chain employs TRBV7-6 and TRBJ2-3; D remains unclear. The germline V gene encodes CDR1 SGHVS and CDR2 FNYEAQ. The CDR3 runs to 14 residues. V was trimmed by 1 base and J by 4 bases, leaving 9 bases between them. As DNA, the CDR3 is TGTGCCAGCAGCTTAGACTACCTGTCAGATACGCAGTATTTT. This translates into CASSLDYLSDTQYF. The entire variable domain, with the rest obtained from reference TRBV7-6 and TRBJ2-3, is as follows: GAGVSQSPRYKVTKRGQDVALRCDPISGHVSLYWYRQALGQGPEFLTYFNYEAQQDKSGLPNDRFSAERPEGSISTLTIQRTEQRDSAMYRCASSLDYLSDTQYFGPGTRLTVL.

The chain joins TRBV19 to TRBJ2-5, with D possibly TRBD1 on 6 matching bases. Germline V gene data show CDR1 as LNHDA and CDR2 as SQIVND (reference sequence). The germline V and J ends were trimmed by 4 bases and 4 bases, with 13 bases remaining between them. The CDR3 is made up of 14 amino acids. The CDR3 is CASSTTGTAETQYF. The CDR3 bases are TGTGCCAGTAGTACGACAGGTACCGCAGAGACCCAGTACTTC.

This rearrangement joins TRBV7-3 to TRBJ2-1; 10 nucleotides agree with TRBD2. Germline V CDR1 and CDR2: SGHTA, FQGTGA. The V and J ends lost 6 bases and 4 bases, in that order; junction bases with no gene match: 6. The CDR3 extends over 15 amino acids. This CDR3 is CASSFGTSDYNEQFF. The CDR3 region has the DNA TGTGCCAGCAGTTTTGGGACTAGCGATTACAATGAGCAGTTCTTC.

This clone was seen a handful of times. This rearrangement joins TRBV6-6 to TRBJ1-1, with TRBD1 matching 7 bases. This CDR3 region has 12 residues. V was clipped by 6 bases and J by 5 bases; unmatched bases: 3. Germline CDR1 MNHNY, CDR2 SVGAGI (reference sequence). DNA for the CDR3: TGTGCCAGCAGCGTACAGGGGACTGAAGCTTTCTTT. This encodes CASSVQGTEAFF.

The chain recombines TRBV5-4 with TRBJ2-1; 11 bases are a match to TRBD2. Germline CDR1 SGHNT, CDR2 YYREEE (reference sequence). Losses at the gene ends were 4 bases for V and 9 bases for J; bases not matched to a gene: 12. The CDR3 totals 16 residues. CDR3 DNA: TGTGCCAGCAGCACGGGGACTAGCGGCCCCGGGGGTGAGCAGTTCTTC. This gives the protein CASSTGTSGPGGEQFF. Full variable domain (missing parts from reference TRBV5-4 and TRBJ2-1): ETGVTQSPTHLIKTRGQQVTLRCSSQSGHNTVSWYQQALGQGPQFIFQYYREEENGRGNFPPRFSGLQFPNYSSELNVNALELDDSALYLCASSTGTSGPGGEQFFGPGTRLTVL.

This chain connects TRBV5-4 to TRBJ1-1; D call uncertain. Germline values: CDR1 SGHNT, CDR2 YYREEE (reference sequence). The CDR3 extends over 13 amino acids. V lost 4 bases and J lost 10, with 17 bases in between. This chain's CDR3 is CASSLQGGTGAFF. The CDR3 DNA reads as TGTGCCAGCAGCCTGCAAGGAGGCACCGGAGCTTTCTTT.

This chain uses TRBV2 with TRBJ2-5; D is possibly TRBD2 (7 bases). The CDR3 has 11 residues. V was clipped by 6 bases and J by 11 bases, with 13 bases between them. The V gene's germline CDR1 is SNHLY and CDR2 FYNNEI. The CDR3 sequence is CASRREGEQYF. Here the CDR3 DNA reads TGTGCCAGCAGGAGGGAGGGGGAGCAGTACTTC.

This clone appeared a few times. The chain recombines TRBV10-2 with TRBJ1-1, with TRBD1 identical over 7 bases. From germline, CDR1 is WSHSY and CDR2 SAAADI. The CDR3 consists of 14 residues. The trim removed 8 bases at V and 4 bases at J, leaving 10 bases unmatched. The CDR3 bases are TGCGCCAGCCGACAGGGAAGGTCAGGCACTGAAGCTTTCTTT. It is translated as CASRQGRSGTEAFF.

This clone appeared a single time. The chain recombines TRBV6-1 with TRBJ2-7, with D possibly TRBD2 on 6 matching bases. Trimming cost V 4 bases and J 0 bases, with 13 bases left between them. Germline CDR1 reads MNHNS; CDR2 reads SASEGT. The CDR3 length is 15 residues. Here the CDR3 reads CASSVGGESSYEQYF. The CDR3 nucleotides are TGTGCCAGCAGTGTCGGGGGAGAGAGCTCCTACGAGCAGTACTTC.

The chain is built from TRBV5-1 and TRBJ2-7; tentative D call: TRBD2 (6 bases). V was cut by 1 base and J by 7 bases, with 12 bases left in between. This CDR3 contains 13 residues. Germline-derived CDR1 and CDR2 are SGHRS and YFSETQ. This CDR3 reads CASSLWRDREQYF. The CDR3 nucleotides read TGCGCCAGCAGCTTGTGGAGGGATAGGGAGCAGTACTTC.

This chain joins TRBV30 and TRBJ1-6; D is undetermined. Between the trimmed V and J ends, which lost 4 bases and 0 bases, there was a span of 10 bases. Looked up from germline, CDR1 is GTSNPN and CDR2 is SVGIG (reference sequence). The CDR3 is 15 amino acids. The CDR3 region is CAWTIGNSYNSPLHF. The CDR3 coding sequence is TGTGCCTGGACTATCGGGAACTCCTATAATTCACCCCTCCACTTT. Drawing the rest from reference TRBV30 and TRBJ1-6, the complete variable domain is SQTIHQWPATLVQPVGSPLSLECTVEGTSNPNLYWYRQAAGRGLQLLFYSVGIGQISSEVPQNLSASRPQDRQFILSSKKLLLSDSGFYLCAWTIGNSYNSPLHFGNGTRLTVT.

The chain joins TRBV6-5 to TRBJ2-7, with D uncertain. The germline gives CDR1 MNHEY, CDR2 SVGAGI. This CDR3 contains 14 residues. V lost 6 bases, J lost 3 bases, and 15 bases lay in between. The CDR3 region has the DNA TGTGCCAGCAGGCGCGGCCGGCGAGACTACGAGCAGTACTTC. It yields the protein CASRRGRRDYEQYF.

The chain couples TRBV5-6 to TRBJ2-5, with 7 nucleotides matching TRBD2. The end of the DNA is better explained by TRBJ2-7, so the J call may be wrong. The CDR3 is 17 amino acids. The germline V gene encodes CDR1 SGHDT and CDR2 YYEEEE. Here the CDR3 reads CASSDRPGRGSSYEQYF. The CDR3 nucleotides are TGTGCCAGCAGCGATCGCCCTGGGCGGGGGAGCTCCTACGAGCAGTACTTC.

J is TRBJ2-1 and V is TRBV27, with 9 bases lining up with TRBD2. The CDR3 length is 16 residues. The germline CDR1 and CDR2 sequences are MNHEY and SMNVEV (reference sequence). The ends lost 8 bases at V and 3 bases at J; junction bases unmatched: 11. The CDR3 DNA is TGTGCCAGCGGCAAACTAGCGGGCAATTACTACAATGAGCAGTTCTTC. This gives the protein CASGKLAGNYYNEQFF.

This sequence joins TRBV9 and TRBJ2-2; 7 positions agree with TRBD2. Trimming at V came to 4 bases and at J to 4 bases, leaving 7 bases not matched to a gene. Germline CDR1 is SGDLS and CDR2 is YYNGEE. The CDR3 totals 15 residues. Written as DNA, the CDR3 is TGTGCCAGCAGCCCCCGCGGGAGCGGCACCGGGGAGCTGTTTTTT. It yields the protein CASSPRGSGTGELFF.

The chain carries TRBV29-1 and TRBJ1-2, with D possibly TRBD1 on 5 matching bases. The CDR3 extends over 13 amino acids. Germline assignment: CDR1 SQVTM and CDR2 ANQGSEA. Trimming left V 4 bases short and J 6 bases short, with 15 bases between. Here the CDR3 reads CSVGGWQGDGYTF. The CDR3 DNA follows: TGCAGCGTTGGAGGTTGGCAGGGCGATGGCTACACCTTC.